This T cell receptor (beta chain) comes out of a study of blood T cell repertoires in COVID-19. On the study more broadly: Samples representing acute and convalescent COVID-19 were sourced from the United States, Italy and Spain. The cDNA or gDNA used as material had been derived from T cells, B-cell-depleted T cells, or PBMCs.

The CDR3 runs to 14 residues. Germline lookup yields CDR1 SGHRS and CDR2 YFSETQ. V dropped 3 bases and J dropped 1 base, with 11 bases sitting between them. In the authors' workflow: Estimated nucleated cell counts came from reference gene primer amplification. Method: immunoSEQ multiplex PCR; TCRdb's copy keeps in-frame clones and lacks some. For V, J and clone size, that table is used; D and trimming come from the DNA. The table includes 150,000 to 200,000 clones, approximately 85% detected once. The genes are TRBV5-1 and TRBJ2-7; maybe TRBD1 (6 bases). The sequence came from a woman of 80 years or more with acute or convalescent COVID-19. Sequenced sample: peripheral blood. CDR3 DNA sequence: TGCGCCAGCAGCTCGGAAAGGGGGTCCTACGAGCAGTACTTC. The encoded protein is CASSSERGSYEQYF.